This entry lists 16 T cell receptor beta chains sequenced from one sample in a study of OX40 agonist ivuxolimab in advanced cancers. Assay used: immunoSEQ multiplex PCR; TCRdb lists only in-frame clones, some missing. The table records about 59,000 clones, about 85% of them present only once. This material consisted of CD4+ or CD8+ T cells sorted from blood, taken in a trial of the OX40 agonist ivuxolimab. These TCRs come from an adult with an advanced solid tumor such as melanoma, head and neck, liver or kidney cancer.

The V call is TRBV5-1, the J call TRBJ1-1; D uncertain. This CDR3 is built from 13 residues. The V gene's germline CDR1 is SGHRS and CDR2 YFSETQ. Trimming cost V 4 bases and J 1 base, with 8 bases left between them. The CDR3: CASSLTANTEAFF. CDR3 sequence (DNA): TGCGCCAGCAGCCTTACAGCGAACACTGAAGCTTTCTTT.

The V and J genes are TRBV2 and TRBJ2-7; D may be TRBD2 (6 bases). This CDR3 has 14 residues. V was cut by 5 bases and J by 5 bases, with 16 bases left in between. Germline CDR1 and CDR2: SNHLY and FYNNEI. CDR3 in DNA: TGTGCCAGCAGTTTGGGGGGAACTTTAAACGAGCAGTACTTC. As protein: CASSLGGTLNEQYF.

The DNA of the CDR3 is TGTGCCATCAGTTTGTCACCCAGGTCTGAAGCTTTCTTT. Its protein product is CAISLSPRSEAFF. The J gene is TRBJ1-1, the V gene TRBV10-3; D gene uncertain. Germline V gene lookup returns CDR1 ENHRY and CDR2 SYGVKD. The length of the CDR3 is 13 residues. Trimming took 5 bases from V and 6 from J, leaving 13 bases between them.

The CDR3 loop reads CASSPGSYGYTF. DNA of the CDR3: TGTGCCAGCAGCCCGGGGTCCTATGGCTACACCTTC. The chain carries TRBV28 and TRBJ1-2; D uncertain. Germline V lookup: CDR1 MDHEN, CDR2 SYDVKM. This CDR3 is 12 amino acids long. V was cut by 6 bases and J by 4 bases, with 9 bases left in between.

The chain employs TRBV30 and TRBJ1-6; perhaps TRBD1 as D (5 bases). The germline V and J ends were trimmed by 0 bases and 7 bases, with 13 bases remaining between them. Germline V gene lookup returns CDR1 GTSNPN and CDR2 SVGIG (reference sequence). CDR3 length: 15 amino acids. CDR3 protein: CAWSVRDGLNSPLHF. In nucleotides, the CDR3 is TGTGCCTGGAGTGTCCGGGACGGGCTCAATTCACCCCTCCACTTT. Complete variable domain (other parts from reference TRBV30 and TRBJ1-6): SQTIHQWPATLVQPVGSPLSLECTVEGTSNPNLYWYRQAAGRGLQLLFYSVGIGQISSEVPQNLSASRPQDRQFILSSKKLLLSDSGFYLCAWSVRDGLNSPLHFGNGTRLTVT.

V gene TRBV1 combines with J gene TRBJ2-2. TRBV1 has pseudogene status. There are 13 residues in the CDR3. CDR3 sequence reads: CTSNRTDPGELFF. The DNA of the CDR3 is TGCACCAGCAACCGGACCGATCCCGGGGAGCTGTTTTTT.

The J gene is TRBJ2-7, the V gene TRBV18; 10 bases map to TRBD2. This CDR3 region has 16 residues. The trim removed 3 bases at V and 5 bases at J, leaving 10 bases unmatched. Germline loops: CDR1 KGHSH, CDR2 LQKENI. The CDR3, as DNA: TGTGCCAGCTCACCTTCTTCTAGCGGGAGTTTCCACGAGCAGTACTTC. It specifies CASSPSSSGSFHEQYF.

This chain joins TRBV7-9 and TRBJ1-2; tentatively, D is TRBD1 (5 bases). V lost 5 bases, J lost 8 bases, and 18 bases lay in between. Germline V gene lookup returns CDR1 SEHNR and CDR2 FQNEAQ (reference sequence). The length of the CDR3 is 14 residues. Here the CDR3 reads CASSQIQGGGGYTF. Here the CDR3 DNA reads TGTGCCAGCAGCCAGATCCAGGGAGGAGGCGGCTACACCTTC. The full variable domain, rest sourced from reference TRBV7-9 and TRBJ1-2, is DTGVSQNPRHKITKRGQNVTFRCDPISEHNRLYWYRQTLGQGPEFLTYFQNEAQLEKSRLLSDRFSAERPKGSFSTLEIQRTEQGDSAMYLCASSQIQGGGGYTFGSGTRLTVV.

The chain carries TRBV11-2 and TRBJ2-5; 9 bases are shared with TRBD2. The CDR3 extends over 18 amino acids. The germline V gene encodes CDR1 SGHAT and CDR2 FQNNGV. V was pared by 2 bases and J by 3 bases, with 13 bases of the junction left unmatched. The CDR3 loop reads CASSLRAGGPRGKETQYF. CDR3 nucleotides: TGTGCCAGCAGCTTAAGGGCGGGAGGGCCTCGGGGTAAAGAGACCCAGTACTTC.

V gene TRBV27 combines with J gene TRBJ2-2; no firm D call. Trimming pared 8 bases from V and 11 bases from J, leaving 21 bases between. The CDR3 contains 14 residues. From germline, CDR1 is MNHEY and CDR2 SMNVEV (reference sequence). The chain's CDR3 is CASGIWSHGGELFF. DNA for the CDR3: TGTGCCAGCGGGATTTGGTCCCACGGTGGAGAGCTGTTTTTT.

This chain's CDR3 is CASSLGGTGPTNYGYTF. The CDR3 DNA reads TGTGCCAGCAGCTTAGGCGGGACAGGCCCTACTAACTATGGCTACACCTTC. V is TRBV7-8 and J is TRBJ1-2; 8 nucleotides align to TRBD1. Looked up from germline, CDR1 is SGHVS and CDR2 is FQNEAQ. With 1 base clipped from V and 0 bases from J, the junction kept 7 bases outside the gene matches. The CDR3 totals 17 residues. The full variable domain, with the rest looked up from reference TRBV7-8 and TRBJ1-2, is GAGVSQSPRYKVAKRGQDVALRCDPISGHVSLFWYQQALGQGPEFLTYFQNEAQLDKSGLPSDRFFAERPEGSVSTLKIQRTQQEDSAVYLCASSLGGTGPTNYGYTFGSGTRLTVV.

This clone was detected a few times. The gene calls are TRBV11-2 and TRBJ1-4, with D tentatively TRBD1 (5 bases). CDR1 is SGHAT, CDR2 FQNNGV, per germline. Trimming removed 1 base from V and 7 bases from J, with 10 bases in between. The CDR3 contains 14 residues. Written as DNA, the CDR3 is TGTGCCAGCAGCTTAGGGGGGGGAGGTGAAAAACTGTTTTTT. This sequence encodes CASSLGGGGEKLFF.

This sequence joins TRBV7-3 and TRBJ2-7; either TRBD1 or TRBD2 may fit D (5 bases each). The CDR3 totals 15 residues. Germline assignment: CDR1 SGHTA and CDR2 FQGTGA. Trimming took off 2 bases at V and 2 bases at J, with 13 bases between the two ends. CDR3 sequence (DNA): TGTGCCAGCAGCTTAGAGTCGGGGACCCCCTACGAGCAGTACTTC. It is translated as CASSLESGTPYEQYF.

This clone appeared once. The junction departs from the called germline gene at one end, perhaps through a read error. The CDR3 loop is CATRGFTDTQYF. The CDR3, as DNA: TGTGCAACCAGGGGCTTCACAGATACGCAGTATTTT. The rearrangement uses TRBV15 and TRBJ2-3; tentatively, D is TRBD1 (6 bases). The CDR3 covers 12 residues. The V gene's germline CDR1 is LNHNV and CDR2 YYDKDF (reference sequence). Full variable domain (outside the CDR3, taken from reference TRBV15 and TRBJ2-3): DAMVIQNPRYQVTQFGKPVTLSCSQTLNHNVMYWYQQKSSQAPKLLFHYYDKDFNNEADTPDNFQSRRPNTSFCFLDIRSPGLGDTAMYLCATRGFTDTQYFGPGTRLTVL.

The V gene is TRBV5-1, the J gene TRBJ1-5; no definite D call. Trimming took 5 bases from V and 0 from J, leaving 6 bases between them. The CDR3 loop spans 13 amino acids. Per the germline V gene, CDR1 is SGHRS and CDR2 is YFSETQ. CDR3 in DNA: TGCGCCAGCAGGGAATATAGCAATCAGCCCCAGCATTTT. Protein sequence: CASREYSNQPQHF.

The chain employs TRBV18 and TRBJ2-1; D is uncertain. Trimming took 1 base from V and 4 from J, leaving 11 bases between them. The CDR3 totals 15 residues. Germline V lookup: CDR1 KGHSH, CDR2 LQKENI. The CDR3 DNA is TGTGCCAGCTCACCACTGAGGAACCTTTACAATGAGCAGTTCTTC. Protein sequence: CASSPLRNLYNEQFF.